The present entry profiles one T cell receptor beta chain with its context. This clonotype was detected many times. Its antigen remains undetermined. No clone much larger than this one lies a single base away; base qualities are absent. These data come from a study of Graves' ophthalmopathy and Graves' hyperthyroidism (dated by TCRdb to the late 2010s). Study-level background: Stable hyperthyroidism was defined as no progression to ophthalmopathy within 18 months of follow-up. In several hyperthyroidism patients, the T-cell repertoires found in thyroid tissue were compared with those found in blood. To explore V-J signatures that separate ophthalmopathy from hyperthyroidism, a discovery set of around 97 patients was enrolled, consisting of about 41 with ophthalmopathy and around 57 with stable hyperthyroidism. The study used TCR beta repertoire signatures to distinguish Graves' ophthalmopathy from Graves' hyperthyroidism and to predict progression to ophthalmopathy. For independent validation, a separate cohort was made up of 18 to 20 hyperthyroidism patients plus 17 patients who later progressed from hyperthyroidism to ophthalmopathy. Once sampling was done, hyperthyroidism patients were given methimazole at a starting dose of 30 mg daily, while ophthalmopathy patients were given high-dose intravenous methylprednisolone. In total, 135 blood samples were TCR-sequenced: fewer than 50 ophthalmopathy, 80 or so hyperthyroidism and some 17 hyperthyroidism-to-ophthalmopathy patients.

Results and caveats for the whole study, not just this receptor: In validation, the model predicted ophthalmopathy progression with more than 70% sensitivity and approximately 78% specificity; some 13 predicted patients were CT-confirmed with GO in a median of approximately 6.2 months. Most expanded thyroid clonotypes with frequency above 0.001 were also detected in blood, suggesting blood repertoires may reflect the thyroid immune response. Sample size was not statistically predetermined, and group allocation was not concealed from the investigators. Ophthalmopathy was separated from stable hyperthyroidism by the 13-signature model with roughly 87% sensitivity and roughly 83% specificity in cross-validation and with 80%/75% in the test set.

The CDR1 and CDR2 encoded by the germline V gene are ENHRY and SYGVKD. There are 19 amino acids in the CDR3, from cysteine to phenylalanine inclusive. CDR3 DNA only is kept here, 57 bases in frame from base 1. V is shortened by 4 bases, J by 1 base, and the region joining them spans 20 bases. Hyperthyroidism patients were newly diagnosed, were aged 18 to 65 years, and had a disease duration under 2 months. Patients with other autoimmune diseases, uncontrolled infections, pregnancy or lactation were excluded. Diagnosis relied on clinical symptoms, serum thyroxine, TRAb, thyroid ultrasound and orbital computed tomography. Trizol reagent was used to extract the total RNA, and its quality was then checked on an Agilent 2100 Bioanalyzer. For repertoire sequencing, TCR beta CDR3 regions were amplified from RNA transcripts. The first round of RT-PCR was done with HTBI primers and the Qiagen OneStep RT-PCR kit, and was followed by a second round of multiplex PCR, then size selection and purification. Sequencing of the libraries was carried out on an Illumina HiSeq2000 in paired-end mode with 100 bp reads. The authors processed their data as follows. SOAPnuke was used to process the reads, removing any read that contained adapters or uncalled bases, had a mean Phred below 15, or lacked an exact match to the constant primer or identifier. High-quality paired reads were merged with COPE v1.2.5. Each unique nucleotide sequence was treated as a clonotype, and MiTCR v1.1 was used to align the clonotypes to the IMGT TRB V, D and J references. The analysis was limited to V-J combinations with a frequency above 0.0001, which together covered more than 98% of repertoires. For each V-J combination, a TCR clonal expansion and chaos score was defined as the ratio of F50 clonal expansion to chaos observed in the TCRdist matrix. Features were reduced by Welch's t-statistics and random forest to 10 to 15 V-J combinations, which fed a naive Bayes classifier. The Morisita-Horn index was used to measure how similar the thyroid and blood repertoires were. TCRdb handled the public reads itself, with Q25 trimming in fastp and clone calling in MiXCR, and kept productive beta chains. Under each unique CDR3 protein, matching rows form one entry showing the most common genes and DNA. TCRdb's processing, not the authors' own work, is the source of the V and J calls. The sample data list approximately 1.2 million distinct CDR3 sequences, and 35% to 45% of these were observed just once. Approximately 10% of the sample belongs to the ten largest clones.

The origin of this receptor is an adult man with Graves' hyperthyroidism. The V and J genes are TRBV10-3 and TRBJ2-6; possibly the D gene is TRBD1, per 7 matching bases. The sequenced sample was peripheral blood or thyroid tissue (not recorded which). The CDR3 protein is CAISAVAGGLGSGANVLTF. The nucleotide sequence is TGTGCCATCAGTGCGGTCGCAGGGGGACTCGGATCTGGGGCCAACGTCCTGACTTTC.